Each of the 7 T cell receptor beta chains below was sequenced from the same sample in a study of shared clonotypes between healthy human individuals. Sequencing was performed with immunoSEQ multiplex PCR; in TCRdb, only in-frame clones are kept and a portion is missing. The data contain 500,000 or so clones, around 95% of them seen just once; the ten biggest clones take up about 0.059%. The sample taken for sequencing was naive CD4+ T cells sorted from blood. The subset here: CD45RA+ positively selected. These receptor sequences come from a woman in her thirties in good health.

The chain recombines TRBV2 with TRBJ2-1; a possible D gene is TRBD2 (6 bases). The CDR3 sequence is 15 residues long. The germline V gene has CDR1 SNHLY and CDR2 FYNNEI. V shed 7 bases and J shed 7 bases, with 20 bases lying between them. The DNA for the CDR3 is TGTGCCAGCACCCGGGACTCCATCCGAGGGAATGAGCAGTTCTTC. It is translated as CASTRDSIRGNEQFF.

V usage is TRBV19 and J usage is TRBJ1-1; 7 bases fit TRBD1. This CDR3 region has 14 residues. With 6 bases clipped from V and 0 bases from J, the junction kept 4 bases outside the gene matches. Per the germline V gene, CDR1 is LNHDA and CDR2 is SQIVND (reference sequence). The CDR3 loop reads CASRAGTVNTEAFF. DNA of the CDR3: TGTGCCAGTAGGGCCGGGACAGTGAACACTGAAGCTTTCTTT. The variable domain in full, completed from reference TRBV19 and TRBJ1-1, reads DGGITQSPKYLFRKEGQNVTLSCEQNLNHDAMYWYRQDPGQGLRLIYYSQIVNDFQKGDIAEGYSVSREKKESFPLTVTSAQKNPTAFYLCASRAGTVNTEAFFGQGTRLTVV.

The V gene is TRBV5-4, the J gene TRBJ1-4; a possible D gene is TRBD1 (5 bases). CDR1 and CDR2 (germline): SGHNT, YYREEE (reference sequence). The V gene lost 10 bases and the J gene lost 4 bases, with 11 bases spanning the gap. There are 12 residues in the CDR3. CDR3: CALGTGNEKLFF. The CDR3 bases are TGTGCCCTCGGGACCGGTAATGAAAAACTGTTTTTT.

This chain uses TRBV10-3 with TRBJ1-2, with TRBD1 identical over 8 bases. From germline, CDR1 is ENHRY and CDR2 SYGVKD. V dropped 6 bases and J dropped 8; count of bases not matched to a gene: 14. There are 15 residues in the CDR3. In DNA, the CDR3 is TGTGCCATCAGAGCCTCTCTGGACAGGGCAGGCGGCTACACCTTC. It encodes CAIRASLDRAGGYTF.

CDR3 bases: TGTGCCAGCAGCCAAGCCTTGGGACAGGCCGGGTGGGAGCAGTACTTC. Its protein product is CASSQALGQAGWEQYF. The chain links TRBV4-2 to TRBJ2-7; 8 bases line up with TRBD1. After removal of 1 base from V and 7 bases from J, the junction contained 12 bases not matched to a gene. The CDR3 runs 16 residues. The germline V gene encodes CDR1 LGHNA and CDR2 YNFKEQ.

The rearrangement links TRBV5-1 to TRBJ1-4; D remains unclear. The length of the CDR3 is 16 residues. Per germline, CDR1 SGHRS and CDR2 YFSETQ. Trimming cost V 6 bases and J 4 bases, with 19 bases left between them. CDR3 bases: TGCGCCAGCATGGCCGGTCCCCGCGGGATTAATGAAAAACTGTTTTTT. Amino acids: CASMAGPRGINEKLFF.

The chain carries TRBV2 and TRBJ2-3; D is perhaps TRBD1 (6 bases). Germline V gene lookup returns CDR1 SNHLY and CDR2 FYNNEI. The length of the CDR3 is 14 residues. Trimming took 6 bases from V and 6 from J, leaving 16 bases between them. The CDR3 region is CASRKIFGGDTQYF. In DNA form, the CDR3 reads TGTGCCAGCAGGAAGATTTTTGGGGGCGATACGCAGTATTTT.